Listed below are T cell receptor beta chains from one sample, sequenced in a study of T cell clones after liver transplantation. Generated by immunoSEQ multiplex PCR, the TCRdb table keeps only in-frame clones and is missing some. The table has tens of thousands of clones, about 93% seen once. The input for sequencing was CD8+ T cells from blood, taken less than 27 months after liver transplant. The source is a human patient who received a liver transplant. Part of the T cells may come from the graft donor. CDR3s leave out the opening cysteine and the closing phenylalanine or tryptophan. D genes are given only for firm matches. A row's size may be missing; if present it is once, few, many or a size class.

clone_size,v_call,d_call,j_call,cdr3_aa
NA,TRBV29-1,TRBD1,TRBJ1-5,SVEDFRGDQH
NA,TRBV7-9,NA,TRBJ2-7,ASSLLGIASYEQY
NA,TRBV4-2,NA,TRBJ2-1,ASRGSWGEQF
NA,TRBV27,TRBD1,TRBJ1-1,ASSGQGGNTEAF
NA,TRBV12-5,NA,TRBJ1-1,ASGLGPRVNTEAF
NA,TRBV7-9,NA,TRBJ1-1,ASSHPTSSTEAF
NA,TRBV10-3,NA,TRBJ1-1,AISVGAGLKTEAF
NA,TRBV5-6,NA,TRBJ2-7,ASSGNLIYEQY
NA,TRBV27,TRBD2,TRBJ2-3,ASQTLAGGADTQY
NA,TRBV5-3,NA,TRBJ2-2,ARRPGTTNTGELF
NA,TRBV27,TRBD1,TRBJ2-3,ASSGQGPMRSQY
NA,TRBV6-1,NA,TRBJ2-1,ASSEGYRIDEQF
NA,TRBV19,NA,TRBJ2-1,ASSIGYSLSSYNEQF
NA,TRBV5-8,TRBD1,TRBJ2-1,ASQAQGQGLYNEQF
NA,TRBV11-2,NA,TRBJ2-2,ASSLPPPFQGKGTGELF
NA,TRBV2,TRBD1,TRBJ1-2,ASGRTGPRERGYT
once,TRBV29-1,NA,TRBJ2-7,SVAGAPYEQY
NA,TRBV11-2,NA,TRBJ2-5,ASSLEQPGTLQETQY
once,TRBV28,NA,TRBJ1-2,ASRVDYGYT